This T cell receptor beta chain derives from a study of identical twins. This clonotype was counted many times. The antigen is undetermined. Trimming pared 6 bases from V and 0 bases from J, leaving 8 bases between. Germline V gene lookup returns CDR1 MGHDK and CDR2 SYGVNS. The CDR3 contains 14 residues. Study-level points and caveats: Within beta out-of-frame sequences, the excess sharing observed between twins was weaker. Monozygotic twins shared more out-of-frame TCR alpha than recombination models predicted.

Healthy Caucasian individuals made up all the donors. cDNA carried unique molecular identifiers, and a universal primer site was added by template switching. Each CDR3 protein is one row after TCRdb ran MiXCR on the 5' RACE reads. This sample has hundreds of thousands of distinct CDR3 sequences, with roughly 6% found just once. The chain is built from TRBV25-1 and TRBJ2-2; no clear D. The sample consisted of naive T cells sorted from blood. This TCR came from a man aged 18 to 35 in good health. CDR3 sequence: CASRASPNTGELFF. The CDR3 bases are TGTGCCAGCAGAGCTTCACCGAACACCGGGGAGCTGTTTTTT. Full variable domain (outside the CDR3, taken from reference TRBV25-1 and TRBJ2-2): EADIYQTPRYLVIGTGKKITLECSQTMGHDKMYWYQQDPGMELHLIHYSYGVNSTEKGDLSSESTVSRIRTEHFPLTLESARPSHTSQYLCASRASPNTGELFFGEGSRLTVL.